The next 27 T cell receptor beta chains were all read from a single sample in a study of cytomegalovirus exposure and HLA in healthy donors. The PCR used 60 Vbeta and 13 Jbeta primers. Data came from immunoSEQ multiplex PCR; TCRdb stores just in-frame clones and leaves some out. Here the sample spans 120,000 to 150,000 clones, around three quarters being singletons. Specimen: PBMCs. These receptors were taken from a man aged 40-55 years in good health and CMV-seronegative.

The chain recombines TRBV19 with TRBJ2-5; the match to TRBD2 covers 15 bases. Matching the DNA end better, TRBJ2-7 makes the J call doubtful. The CDR3 is made up of 22 amino acids. Germline V gene data show CDR1 as LNHDA and CDR2 as SQIVND (reference sequence). The CDR3, as DNA: TGTGCCAGTAGTAGAGACCCGGGACTAGCGGGGGGACCGACCAAGATACACTACGAGCAGTACTTC. The encoded protein is CASSRDPGLAGGPTKIHYEQYF.

The chain couples TRBV10-3 to TRBJ2-7; the match to TRBD2 covers 12 bases. The germline CDR1 and CDR2 sequences are ENHRY and SYGVKD. The CDR3 has 14 residues. The ends lost 6 bases at V and 3 bases at J; junction bases unmatched: 3. The CDR3 DNA reads TGTGCCATCAGGGGGACTAGCGGGTACTACGAGCAGTACTTC. Translation: CAIRGTSGYYEQYF.

This clone was picked up a small number of times. The rearrangement links TRBV6-1 to TRBJ1-1; TRBD1 aligns across 9 bases. V dropped 5 bases and J dropped 6; count of bases not matched to a gene: 7. Germline V lookup: CDR1 MNHNS, CDR2 SASEGT. The CDR3 totals 14 residues. The CDR3 DNA follows: TGTGCCAGCAGTCGGACAGGGGACTTAGCTGAAGCTTTCTTT. This sequence encodes CASSRTGDLAEAFF.

The chain is built from TRBV30 and TRBJ2-5; TRBD1 agrees at 9 bases. The V gene's germline CDR1 is GTSNPN and CDR2 SVGIG (reference sequence). The length of the CDR3 is 12 residues. V lost 8 bases to trimming and J lost 9 bases; unmatched junction nucleotides: 10. The DNA of the CDR3 is TGTGCCGGCATAGGGACAGGGACGGCCCAGTACTTC. Protein product: CAGIGTGTAQYF.

The chain is built from TRBV11-2 and TRBJ2-2, with a possible D match to TRBD2 (5 bases). The length of the CDR3 is 14 residues. The V gene lost 4 bases and the J gene lost 6 bases, with 12 bases spanning the gap. Germline V gene sequence: CDR1 SGHAT, CDR2 FQNNGV. The CDR3 DNA follows: TGTGCCAGCAGCTCCCCCCGCGGGCCCGGGGAGCTGTTTTTT. It yields the protein CASSSPRGPGELFF.

With respect to this clone: This clone may be a read error of a much larger clone one base away. The chain combines TRBV4-2 with TRBJ2-2; possibly TRBD2 for D (7 bases). Germline V lookup: CDR1 LGHNA, CDR2 YNFKEQ. This CDR3 region has 14 residues. The CDR3 DNA is TGTGCCAGCAGCGGGGGGGCGGAAACCGGGGACCTGTTTTTT. Amino acid sequence: CASSGGAETGDLFF.

The chain uses TRBV29-1 and TRBJ2-5, with TRBD1 matching over 7 bases. Germline values: CDR1 SQVTM, CDR2 ANQGSEA. The CDR3 covers 15 residues. Trimming took 7 bases from V and 1 from J; bases not matched to a gene: 12. The CDR3 coding sequence is TGCAGCGGATACAGGGGTGGGTCGGGCCAAGAGACCCAGTACTTC. It encodes CSGYRGGSGQETQYF.

A few counts support this clone. The chain joins TRBV7-9 to TRBJ2-3, with no clear D. Per germline, CDR1 SEHNR and CDR2 FQNEAQ (reference sequence). The germline V and J ends were trimmed by 2 bases and 4 bases, with 7 bases remaining between them. The CDR3 is 13 residues long. The CDR3 reads CASSLSGPDTQYF. CDR3 bases: TGTGCCAGCAGCTTAAGTGGGCCAGATACGCAGTATTTT.

This chain links TRBV5-3 with TRBJ2-3; tentatively, D is TRBD2 (6 bases). TRBV5-3 is an open reading frame, and its role is uncertain. CDR3 length equals 15 residues. V lost 2 bases and J lost 4, with 14 bases in between. The CDR3 sequence: CARSLTGALPDTQYF. CDR3 in DNA: TGTGCCAGAAGCTTAACGGGAGCCCTACCAGATACGCAGTATTTT.

V usage is TRBV5-8 and J usage is TRBJ2-3, with 11 nucleotides matching TRBD2. Looked up from germline, CDR1 is SGHTS and CDR2 is YDEGEE. This CDR3 comprises 17 residues. V dropped 4 bases and J dropped 2; count of bases not matched to a gene: 9. The CDR3 loop is CASSPRLAGPSTDTQYF. The CDR3 bases are TGTGCCAGCAGCCCACGACTAGCGGGGCCCTCCACAGATACGCAGTATTTT.

This clone has only a few counts. The chain employs TRBV28 and TRBJ1-6; TRBD1 is a possible D gene (5 bases). V was trimmed by 8 bases and J by 13 bases, leaving 21 bases between them. The CDR3 totals 14 residues. Germline CDR1 and CDR2: MDHEN and SYDVKM. The CDR3 loop reads CASGFGGGYGPLHF. The CDR3 region has the DNA TGTGCCAGCGGATTTGGGGGGGGGTATGGGCCCCTCCACTTT.

The chain couples TRBV10-3 to TRBJ2-7; 9 bases line up with TRBD1. The CDR3 has 15 residues. Germline lookup yields CDR1 ENHRY and CDR2 SYGVKD. The junction had 6 bases not matched to a gene; V was cut back by 3 bases and J by 3 bases. In nucleotides, the CDR3 is TGTGCCATCAGTGATTTTGGACAGGGGATCTACGAGCAGTACTTC. It is translated as CAISDFGQGIYEQYF.

The chain carries TRBV9 and TRBJ2-2; D is perhaps TRBD1 (6 bases). V lost 2 bases and J 1 base, leaving 12 bases between the germline ends. The CDR3 spans 16 residues. In germline, CDR1 is SGDLS, CDR2 YYNGEE. In nucleotides, the CDR3 is TGTGCCAGCAGCGTGTCCCAGGGGCAGAACACCGGGGAGCTGTTTTTT. The encoded protein is CASSVSQGQNTGELFF.

V and J are TRBV9 and TRBJ2-3; the match to TRBD1 covers 7 bases. The germline V gene encodes CDR1 SGDLS and CDR2 YYNGEE. The CDR3 covers 14 residues. V was pared by 4 bases and J by 2 bases, with 4 bases of the junction left unmatched. DNA for the CDR3: TGTGCCAGCAGCCCAGGGGGATTCACAGATACGCAGTATTTT. Translated, it gives CASSPGGFTDTQYF.

This chain uses TRBV30 with TRBJ2-3, with D perhaps TRBD1 (6 bases). V lost 5 bases and J 3 bases, leaving 9 bases between the germline ends. The CDR3 is made up of 12 amino acids. The germline V gene encodes CDR1 GTSNPN and CDR2 SVGIG (reference sequence). CDR3 DNA: TGTGCCTGGGACCAGGGGACAGATACGCAGTATTTT. This sequence encodes CAWDQGTDTQYF.

Comment on this clone: The sample holds other DNA sequences that translate to the same CDR3. V usage is TRBV7-6 and J usage is TRBJ2-7; 7 nucleotides align to TRBD1. The CDR3 spans 13 residues. CDR1 SGHVS and CDR2 FNYEAQ come from the germline V gene. The V segment lost 2 bases and the J segment 2 bases; nucleotides outside the gene matches: 0. The CDR3 protein is CASSLQGAYEQYF. The CDR3 nucleotides read TGTGCCAGCAGCTTACAGGGGGCCTACGAGCAGTACTTC.

The chain recombines TRBV27 with TRBJ2-1; D ambiguous. Germline lookup yields CDR1 MNHEY and CDR2 SMNVEV (reference sequence). V lost 5 bases to trimming and J lost 7 bases, with 9 bases between them. The CDR3 has 12 amino acids. CDR3 amino acids: CASSHPVNEQFF. The DNA for the CDR3 is TGTGCCAGCAGTCACCCAGTTAATGAGCAGTTCTTC.

The table lists this clone with a few counts. The J gene is TRBJ1-1, the V gene TRBV9, with a tentative D call TRBD1 (5 bases). CDR1 is SGDLS and CDR2 is YYNGEE in the germline V gene. The CDR3 is 14 residues long. Trimming shortened V by 4 bases and J by 5 bases, and 15 bases separated the two germline ends. DNA for the CDR3: TGTGCCAGCAGCCCCACCGGGGGGAGGACTGAAGCTTTCTTT. Protein: CASSPTGGRTEAFF.

This sequence joins TRBV4-2 and TRBJ1-1; 10 bases map to TRBD1. The CDR3 runs to 16 residues. CDR1 and CDR2 from the germline V gene are LGHNA and YNFKEQ. Unmatched junction bases numbered 7, after V lost 0 bases and J lost 6 bases. CDR3 protein: CASSQDVDRGGSEAFF. The DNA for the CDR3 is TGTGCCAGCAGCCAAGATGTGGACAGGGGGGGCTCTGAAGCTTTCTTT.

The V gene is TRBV11-2, the J gene TRBJ1-4; D is possibly TRBD1 (6 bases). The CDR3 spans 15 residues. Trimming cost V 8 bases and J 4 bases, with 17 bases left between them. Germline lookup yields CDR1 SGHAT and CDR2 FQNNGV. The CDR3 sequence: CASRREQGDNEKLFF. CDR3 in DNA: TGTGCCAGCCGGAGAGAACAGGGAGATAATGAAAAACTGTTTTTT.

The chain has TRBV30 and TRBJ2-7; TRBD2 aligns across 7 bases. Germline trimming cut 8 bases from V and 7 bases from J; bases unmatched to any gene: 8. The CDR3 is made up of 11 amino acids. Germline V gene lookup returns CDR1 GTSNPN and CDR2 SVGIG (reference sequence). The CDR3 DNA follows: TGTGCCGGGGCGGGAGCGGAGGAGCAGTACTTC. This translates into CAGAGAEEQYF.

The V and J genes are TRBV7-6 and TRBJ1-4, with D possibly being TRBD1 (5 bases). CDR3 size: 12 residues. Trimming removed 4 bases from V and 14 bases from J, with 14 bases in between. Germline V gives CDR1 SGHVS, CDR2 FNYEAQ. The CDR3 region has the DNA TGTGCCAGCAGCTCACACAGGTCCTTGCTGTTTTTT. Translated: CASSSHRSLLFF.

The chain recombines TRBV10-3 with TRBJ1-3, with a possible D match to TRBD1 (6 bases). The CDR3 runs 14 residues. Trimming removed 7 bases at V and 4 bases at J, with 14 bases between. CDR1 ENHRY and CDR2 SYGVKD come from the germline V gene. The CDR3 here is CAIINPGEGNTIYF. CDR3 DNA: TGTGCCATCATAAACCCAGGGGAAGGAAACACCATATATTTT.

This chain links TRBV11-3 with TRBJ2-5, with 8 nucleotides matching TRBD2. Trimming took 4 bases from V and 1 from J; bases not matched to a gene: 5. This CDR3 is built from 15 residues. The germline V gene has CDR1 SGHNT and CDR2 YENEEA. The DNA of the CDR3 is TGTGCCAGCAGCTCGGGGGGGGGACCCCAAGAGACCCAGTACTTC. Protein sequence: CASSSGGGPQETQYF.

As to this clone: At one end, the junction sequence differs from germline, possibly due to a read error. The chain combines TRBV4-1 with TRBJ2-7, with TRBD2 identical over 9 bases. Per the germline V gene, CDR1 is MGHRA and CDR2 is YSYEKL. The CDR3 spans 17 residues. The CDR3 spells CASSQESVGRGGYEQYF. CDR3 DNA: TGCGCCAGCAGCCAAGAGTCTGTAGGGCGGGGGGGCTACGAGCAGTACTTT.

The genes are TRBV14 and TRBJ2-2, with D hard to call. The V and J ends lost 6 bases and 5 bases respectively, with 4 bases between them. Germline CDR1 is SGHDN and CDR2 is FVKESK. The CDR3 extends over 11 amino acids. CDR3 DNA: TGTGCCAGCAGAGAGACCGGGGAGCTGTTTTTT. Protein product: CASRETGELFF.

This chain links TRBV6-1 with TRBJ2-3, with TRBD2 matching 10 bases. V gave up 5 bases and J gave up 7 bases; unmatched junction bases: 6. The germline V gene has CDR1 MNHNS and CDR2 SASEGT. CDR3 length equals 14 residues. CDR3 region: CASSRTSGTYTQYF. As DNA, the CDR3 is TGTGCCAGCAGTCGGACTAGCGGTACATATACGCAGTATTTT.